The 18 T cell receptor beta chains presented below share a single source sample, sequenced in a study of OX40 agonist ivuxolimab in advanced cancers. Receptor amplification or capture employed the immunoSEQ multiplex PCR assay. In its TCRdb copy, this immuneACCESS table keeps in-frame sequences only and misses some clones. Where compared with another copy, unresolved V genes explain less than half of these, and the others have no known cause. The table for this sample lists under 20,000 clones; under 85% of them were counted only once. Roughly 49% of the sample belongs to the ten largest clones. Specimen: CD4+ or CD8+ T cells sorted from blood, collected in a trial of the OX40 agonist ivuxolimab. All receptors derive from an adult with an advanced solid tumor such as melanoma, head and neck, liver or kidney cancer.

This clone is a singleton in its sample. V usage is TRBV30 and J usage is TRBJ1-4, with D uncertain. This CDR3 comprises 16 residues. The V gene's germline CDR1 is GTSNPN and CDR2 SVGIG (reference sequence). The V and J ends lost 4 bases and 2 bases respectively, with 17 bases between them. For the CDR3, the DNA is TGTGCCTGGACCGTGGCGGCCCCACTGACTAATGAAAAACTGTTTTTT. Residues: CAWTVAAPLTNEKLFF.

The V gene is TRBV2, the J gene TRBJ1-2; D remains unclear. Looked up from germline, CDR1 is SNHLY and CDR2 is FYNNEI. This CDR3 is built from 13 residues. The V gene lost 5 bases and the J gene lost 6 bases, with 13 bases spanning the gap. In DNA, the CDR3 is TGTGCCAGCAGTTTACGCGGAGCTGATGGCTACACCTTC. This sequence encodes CASSLRGADGYTF.

The rearrangement links TRBV5-1 to TRBJ1-4; D gene ambiguous. Trimming took 0 bases from V and 7 from J, leaving 16 bases between them. The CDR3 contains 16 residues. The germline V gene encodes CDR1 SGHRS and CDR2 YFSETQ. The CDR3 reads CASSLDREILLEKLFF. The CDR3 DNA sequence: TGCGCCAGCAGCTTGGACCGGGAAATACTACTTGAAAAACTGTTTTTT.

J is TRBJ2-1 and V is TRBV7-9, with D possibly being TRBD1 (6 bases). Germline CDR1 reads SEHNR; CDR2 reads FQNEAQ (reference sequence). The CDR3 contains 15 residues. V was clipped by 2 bases and J by 3 bases, with 11 bases between them. As DNA, the CDR3 is TGTGCCAGCAGCTTACCCGACAGGAACTACAATGAGCAGTTCTTC. Translated, it gives CASSLPDRNYNEQFF.

J is TRBJ2-2 and V is TRBV30; D remains unclear. The germline gives CDR1 GTSNPN, CDR2 SVGIG (reference sequence). V was pared by 6 bases and J by 0 bases, with 17 bases between. CDR3 length equals 16 residues. The CDR3 DNA reads as TGTGCCTGCACTTTTGGGGAATTGGCGAACACCGGGGAGCTGTTTTTT. It codes for CACTFGELANTGELFF.

This chain joins TRBV19 and TRBJ2-3, with 8 bases that match TRBD2. Germline V lookup: CDR1 LNHDA, CDR2 SQIVND (reference sequence). The CDR3 runs to 17 residues. Trimming at V came to 5 bases and at J to 2 bases, leaving 12 bases not matched to a gene. The CDR3 nucleotides are TGTGCCAGTAGTCTCCGCCCGGGACTAGGTAACACAGATACGCAGTATTTT. Protein product: CASSLRPGLGNTDTQYF.

V gene TRBV6-4 combines with J gene TRBJ1-2; 10 nucleotides agree with TRBD1. CDR3 length: 15 residues. Germline CDR1 reads MRHNA; CDR2 reads SNTAGT. V was pared by 6 bases and J by 8 bases, with 12 bases of the junction left unmatched. In nucleotides, the CDR3 is TGTGCCAGCAGCTCTACAGGGACAGGGGTTTACGGCTACACCTTC. This sequence encodes CASSSTGTGVYGYTF.

V and J are TRBV21-1 and TRBJ1-5; the table assigns TRBD1, which was not confirmed against the DNA. TRBV21-1 is a listed pseudogene. This CDR3 comprises 17 residues. CDR3 in DNA: TGTGCCAGCAGCAAACAGACAGGGAAGAGAGGCAATCAGCCCCAGCATTTT. It specifies CASSKQTGKRGNQPQHF.

This chain joins TRBV7-9 and TRBJ2-7; no firm D call. The V and J ends lost 5 bases and 6 bases respectively, with 8 bases between them. Germline V gene sequence: CDR1 SEHNR, CDR2 FQNEAQ (reference sequence). This CDR3 spans 11 amino acids. In nucleotides, the CDR3 is TGTGCCAGCAGCATCAGTGGCGAGCAGTACTTC. Protein: CASSISGEQYF.

The V and J genes are TRBV27 and TRBJ2-2, with unresolved D. Trimming pared 5 bases from V and 1 base from J, leaving 2 bases between. Germline V gene data show CDR1 as MNHEY and CDR2 as SMNVEV (reference sequence). This CDR3 comprises 12 residues. The CDR3 bases are TGTGCCAGCAGTGTGAACACCGGGGAGCTGTTTTTT. This translates into CASSVNTGELFF.

The chain couples TRBV11-2 to TRBJ1-2, with 7 bases identical to TRBD1. CDR3 length equals 14 residues. Trimming cost V 5 bases and J 8 bases; bases outside gene matches: 11. The germline V gene has CDR1 SGHAT and CDR2 FQNNGV. The CDR3 is CASSPGPGQRGYTF. The DNA for the CDR3 is TGTGCCAGCAGCCCCGGTCCGGGACAGAGAGGCTACACCTTC.

The chain combines TRBV28 with TRBJ1-2; D gene ambiguous. CDR3 length: 13 amino acids. Germline lookup yields CDR1 MDHEN and CDR2 SYDVKM. Trimming removed 2 bases from V and 5 bases from J, with 9 bases in between. The chain's CDR3 is CASSLRVKYGYTF. CDR3 nucleotides: TGTGCCAGCAGTTTAAGGGTTAAATATGGCTACACCTTC.

The rearrangement joins TRBV9 to TRBJ2-6; D might be TRBD1 or TRBD2, each matching 5 bases. Trimming stripped 0 bases from V and 4 bases from J, with 8 bases between. The V gene's germline CDR1 is SGDLS and CDR2 YYNGEE. This CDR3 has 15 residues. CDR3 in amino acids: CASSVGGVGANVLTF. The CDR3 coding sequence is TGTGCCAGCAGCGTAGGAGGGGTGGGGGCCAACGTCCTGACTTTC.

Remarks on this clone: This sequence is one base from a far larger clone and is likely a read error. This same CDR3 is encoded by further DNA sequences in the sample. CDR3 sequence (DNA): TGCGCCAGCAGCCAAGTTGGGGTAACAGATACGCAGTATTTT. Its translation is CASSQVGVTDTQYF. The chain recombines TRBV4-1 with TRBJ2-3; no clear D. Germline values: CDR1 MGHRA, CDR2 YSYEKL. This CDR3 has 14 amino acids. Trimming removed 1 base at V and 3 bases at J, with 8 bases between.

The chain employs TRBV7-2 and TRBJ1-2; 10 bases agree with TRBD1. CDR1 is SGHTA, CDR2 FQGNSA, per germline. V lost 1 base to trimming and J lost 4 bases; unmatched junction nucleotides: 3. This CDR3 has 15 residues. CDR3 sequence reads: CASSLGQGAAYGYTF. The CDR3 region has the DNA TGTGCCAGCAGCTTAGGACAGGGGGCTGCCTATGGCTACACCTTC.

The chain couples TRBV15 to TRBJ2-7; 8 nucleotides match TRBD2. The junction had 9 bases not matched to a gene; V was cut back by 3 bases and J by 2 bases. The length of the CDR3 is 16 residues. CDR1 is LNHNV and CDR2 is YYDKDF in the germline V gene (reference sequence). The CDR3 region is CATSRSAGGMTYEQYF. The CDR3 DNA reads TGTGCCACCAGCAGGTCGGCGGGGGGCATGACCTACGAGCAGTACTTC.

The V and J genes are TRBV28 and TRBJ2-3, with 7 bases that match TRBD2. Germline assignment: CDR1 MDHEN and CDR2 SYDVKM. The CDR3 runs to 15 residues. V was pared by 3 bases and J by 2 bases, with 5 bases of the junction left unmatched. CDR3 DNA: TGTGCCAGCAGTTTGGGAGCGGGGCACACAGATACGCAGTATTTT. Translation gives CASSLGAGHTDTQYF.

V and J are TRBV19 and TRBJ1-5, with D hard to call. This CDR3 contains 14 residues. Germline-derived CDR1 and CDR2 are LNHDA and SQIVND (reference sequence). With 3 bases removed from V and 6 bases from J, the gap between germline ends came to 12 bases. CDR3 sequence (DNA): TGTGCCAGTAGTATCCGGGCACCGAGTCAGCCCCAGCATTTT. Translating it yields CASSIRAPSQPQHF.